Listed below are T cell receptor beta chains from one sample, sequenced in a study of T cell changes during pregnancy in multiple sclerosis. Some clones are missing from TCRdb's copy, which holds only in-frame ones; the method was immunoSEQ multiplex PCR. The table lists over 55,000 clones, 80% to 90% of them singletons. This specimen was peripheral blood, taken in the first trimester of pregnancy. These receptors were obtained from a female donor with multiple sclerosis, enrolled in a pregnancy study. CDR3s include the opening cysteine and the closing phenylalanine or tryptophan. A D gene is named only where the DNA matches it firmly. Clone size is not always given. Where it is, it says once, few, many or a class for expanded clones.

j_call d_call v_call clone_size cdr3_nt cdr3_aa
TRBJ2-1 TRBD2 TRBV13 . TGTGCCAGCAGCTTTGACGAGGCTAGCGGGAGGCAGCAGTTCTTC CASSFDEASGRQQFF
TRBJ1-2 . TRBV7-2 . TGTGCCAGCAGCTCGGGAACAGGGAGCTATGGCTACACCTTC CASSSGTGSYGYTF
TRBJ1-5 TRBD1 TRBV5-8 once TGTGCCAGCAGCACGGACAGGGTACAGCCCCAGCATTTT CASSTDRVQPQHF
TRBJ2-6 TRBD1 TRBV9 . TGTGCCAGCAGCGGATCCCGGGACAGAAGTGACTCTGGGGCCAACGTCCTGACTTTC CASSGSRDRSDSGANVLTF
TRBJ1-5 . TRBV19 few TGTGCCAGTAGTTATAGCAATCAGCCCCAGCATTTT CASSYSNQPQHF
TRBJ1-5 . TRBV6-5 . TGTGCCAGCAGGCGCGGGGGAAGGGACGATCAGCCCCAGCATTTT CASRRGGRDDQPQHF
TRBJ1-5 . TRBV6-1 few TGTGCCAGCAGTGAAAGGGGCCGGGGGTATCAGCCCCAGCATTTT CASSERGRGYQPQHF
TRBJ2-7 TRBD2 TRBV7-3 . TGTGCCAGCAGCGAGGGACTAGCAGGCGAGCAGTACTTC CASSEGLAGEQYF
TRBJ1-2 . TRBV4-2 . TGTGCCAGCAGCCAAGTTGGAACAGGACGCTATGGCTACACCTTC CASSQVGTGRYGYTF
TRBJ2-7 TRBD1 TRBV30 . TGTGCCCGGAGCACAGGGGCTTACGAGCAGTACTTC CARSTGAYEQYF
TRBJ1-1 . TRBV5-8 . TGTGCCAGCAGCTTTAGGGGTACTGAAGCTTTCTTT CASSFRGTEAFF
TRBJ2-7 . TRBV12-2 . TGTGCAAGTCGCTTAGAGGGAGGGTCGAGGGACGAGCAGTACTTC CASRLEGGSRDEQYF
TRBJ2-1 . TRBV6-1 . TGTGCCAGCAGTGAACGCAGGGATAATGAGCAGTTCTTC CASSERRDNEQFF
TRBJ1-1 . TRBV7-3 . TGTGCCAGCAGCTTAACCCCGGGGACAAACACTGAAGCTTTCTTT CASSLTPGTNTEAFF
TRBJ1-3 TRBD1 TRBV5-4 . TGTGCCAGCAGCTTGACAGGGGGTATCCCTGGAAACACCATATATTTT CASSLTGGIPGNTIYF
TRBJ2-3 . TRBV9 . TGTGCCAGCAGCGTAGAGGGGATAAGCACAGATACGCAGTATTTT CASSVEGISTDTQYF
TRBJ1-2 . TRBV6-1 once TGTGCCAGCAGTCCAACGTATACAGGTCCCGGTGGCTACACCTTC CASSPTYTGPGGYTF
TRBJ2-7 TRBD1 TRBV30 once TGTGCCTGGAACAATCCCAGGGGGCGCTGGCCCGAGCAGTACTTC CAWNNPRGRWPEQYF
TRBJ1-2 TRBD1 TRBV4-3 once TGCGCCAGCACCCCGGGACAGGGGAACTATGGCTACACCTTC CASTPGQGNYGYTF
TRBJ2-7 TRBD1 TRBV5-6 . TGTGCCAGCAGCGTCCCCGACAGGGACAAGGGGCAGTACTTC CASSVPDRDKGQYF
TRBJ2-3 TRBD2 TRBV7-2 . TGTGCCAGCAGCAGATACGGCGGGAGGGCCTCAGATACGCAGTATTTT CASSRYGGRASDTQYF
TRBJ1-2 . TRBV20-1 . TGCAGTGCTACAGGGGACTATGGCTACACCTTC CSATGDYGYTF
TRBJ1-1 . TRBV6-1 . TGTGCCAGTCTTCAGACATTCACTGAAGCTTTCTTT CASLQTFTEAFF
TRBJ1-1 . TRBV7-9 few TGTGCCAGCAGCTTAGACCGGGGAGCCACTGAAGCTTTCTTT CASSLDRGATEAFF
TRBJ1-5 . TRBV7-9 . TGTGCCAGCAGCTTCCAGGGCGATCAGCCCCAGCATTTT CASSFQGDQPQHF
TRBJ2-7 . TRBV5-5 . TGTGCCAGCAGCTGGCTCTACGAGCAGTACTTC CASSWLYEQYF
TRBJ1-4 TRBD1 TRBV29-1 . TGCAGCGTTGATCAGGGGGGCGATGAAAAACTGTTTTTT CSVDQGGDEKLFF
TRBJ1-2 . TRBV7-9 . TGTGCCAGCAGCTTAACCCCCCCAGGACAGTGGAGCTATGGCTACACCTTC CASSLTPPGQWSYGYTF
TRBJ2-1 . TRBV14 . TGTGCCAGCAGCAGAGACCTAGTGGCTGAGCAGTTCTTC CASSRDLVAEQFF
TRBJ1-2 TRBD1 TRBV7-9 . TGTGCCAGCAGCTTTGGACAGGGGGAGGGTTTTGGCTACACCTTC CASSFGQGEGFGYTF
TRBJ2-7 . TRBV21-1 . TGTGCCAGCAGCAAACTATCTAGCGAGGAGTGCGAGCAGTACTTC CASSKLSSEECEQYF
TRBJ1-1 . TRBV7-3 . TGTGCCAGCAGCTCCACAGGGATGGACACTGAAGCTTTCTTT CASSSTGMDTEAFF
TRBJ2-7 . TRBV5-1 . TGCGCCAGCAGCTTCAGGGGTCAAGGCTACGAGCAGTACTTC CASSFRGQGYEQYF
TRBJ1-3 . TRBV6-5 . TGTGCCAGCAGCCCCAGAACAGTCTCTGGAAACACCATATATTTT CASSPRTVSGNTIYF
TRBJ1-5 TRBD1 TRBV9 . TGTGCCAGCAGCGCCAGGGGGCTGGCTGAGGGCAATCAGCCCCAGCATTTT CASSARGLAEGNQPQHF
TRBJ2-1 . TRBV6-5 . TGTGCCAGCAGCACTCTAGCGTTCGGCTACAATGAGCAGTTCTTC CASSTLAFGYNEQFF
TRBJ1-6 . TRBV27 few TGTATCGGGTCACCCCTCCACTTT CIGSPLHF
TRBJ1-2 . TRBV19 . TGTGCCAGTAGGGGGCGCGGGGCTAACTATGGCTACACCTTC CASRGRGANYGYTF
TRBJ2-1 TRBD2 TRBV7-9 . TGTGCCAGCAGCTTAGGGGGACTAGCGGGATACAATGAGCAGTTCTTC CASSLGGLAGYNEQFF
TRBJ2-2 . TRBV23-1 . TGCGCCAGCAGGGGTGGAGGAGCCGGGGAGCTGTTTTTT CASRGGGAGELFF
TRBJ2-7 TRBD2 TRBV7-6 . TGTGCCAGCAGCTTCTCTAGCGGGAGTTTCTACGAGCAGTACTTC CASSFSSGSFYEQYF
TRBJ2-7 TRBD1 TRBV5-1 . TGCGCCAGCAGCTTGGGGACAGGGAACTACGAGCAGTACTTC CASSLGTGNYEQYF
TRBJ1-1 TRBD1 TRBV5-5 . TGTGCCAGCAGCTCGGGACAGGGGGCGTCCGTCCCTGAAGCTTTCTTT CASSSGQGASVPEAFF
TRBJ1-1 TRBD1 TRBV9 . TGTGCCAGCAGCGCAGGGGGCGACTACACTGAAGCTTTCTTT CASSAGGDYTEAFF
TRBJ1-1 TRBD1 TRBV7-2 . TGTGCCAGCAGCTTATCTTCCGGGACAGGACTATTGGAAGCTTTCTTT CASSLSSGTGLLEAFF
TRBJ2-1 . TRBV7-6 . TGTGCCAGCAGCTCTGGGAGCTCCTACAATGAGCAGTTCTTC CASSSGSSYNEQFF
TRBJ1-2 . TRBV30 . TGTGCCTGCCACTATGCAAGGGGCTACACCTTC CACHYARGYTF
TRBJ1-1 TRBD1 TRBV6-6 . TGTGCCAGCAGTAACTACAGGGGAGCTTTCTTT CASSNYRGAFF